The 13 T cell receptor beta chains below all came from one sample that was sequenced in a study of blood T cell repertoires in COVID-19. The assay was immunoSEQ multiplex PCR, and TCRdb's table has in-frame clones only and misses some. Among 95,000 to 120,000 clones listed, approximately 81% were seen once. The sample comprised peripheral blood. The source of these receptors is a man aged 50 to 60 with acute or convalescent COVID-19.

This clone was seen more than once but under ten times. The genes are TRBV3-1 (or the pseudogene TRBV3-2) and TRBJ2-1; 7 positions agree with TRBD2. This CDR3 has 15 residues. V lost 3 bases, J lost 9 bases, and 11 bases stayed unmatched. CDR1 and CDR2 (germline): LGHDT, YNNKEL (reference sequence). This CDR3 reads CASSHHQNSGGEQFF. DNA for the CDR3: TGTGCCAGCAGCCATCACCAAAACTCGGGGGGTGAGCAGTTCTTC.

The V call is TRBV19, the J call TRBJ2-1; 11 bases fit TRBD2. V was clipped by 1 base and J by 5 bases; unmatched bases: 4. The germline gives CDR1 LNHDA, CDR2 SQIVND (reference sequence). The CDR3 runs 16 residues. CDR3 DNA sequence: TGTGCCAGTAGTATAGCTAGCGGGGGGCAAAACAATGAGCAGTTCTTC. Translating gives CASSIASGGQNNEQFF.

This chain joins TRBV19 and TRBJ1-1, with D perhaps TRBD1 (6 bases). Germline CDR1 LNHDA, CDR2 SQIVND (reference sequence). V gave up 7 bases and J gave up 6 bases, with 18 bases separating them. The CDR3 consists of 14 residues. CDR3 in amino acids: CASKASGQTPEAFF. In nucleotides, the CDR3 is TGTGCCAGTAAAGCGTCCGGACAGACTCCTGAAGCTTTCTTT. Full variable domain (remainder filled in from reference TRBV19 and TRBJ1-1): DGGITQSPKYLFRKEGQNVTLSCEQNLNHDAMYWYRQDPGQGLRLIYYSQIVNDFQKGDIAEGYSVSREKKESFPLTVTSAQKNPTAFYLCASKASGQTPEAFFGQGTRLTVV.

This chain links TRBV7-7 with TRBJ2-3, with D perhaps matching TRBD2 (7 bases). Trimming removed 1 base at V and 2 bases at J, with 13 bases between. The CDR3 covers 16 residues. The V gene's germline CDR1 is SSHAT and CDR2 FNYEAQ (reference sequence). The CDR3 region is CASSLGGRGPTDTQYF. The CDR3 nucleotides are TGTGCCAGCAGCTTAGGAGGGCGGGGGCCCACAGATACGCAGTATTTT.

The chain combines TRBV28 with TRBJ1-1; 8 bases match TRBD1. V was clipped by 7 bases and J by 5 bases; unmatched bases: 12. Germline V gene data show CDR1 as MDHEN and CDR2 as SYDVKM. This CDR3 has 15 amino acids. The CDR3 DNA follows: TGTGCCAGCAAGTTTTCCAGGCAGGGGGCGACTGAAGCTTTCTTT. Encoded protein: CASKFSRQGATEAFF.

The rearrangement links TRBV5-1 to TRBJ2-3, with 10 bases fitting TRBD2. The CDR3 totals 15 residues. The V gene's germline CDR1 is SGHRS and CDR2 YFSETQ. Losses at the gene ends were 4 bases for V and 2 bases for J; bases not matched to a gene: 4. The CDR3 DNA follows: TGCGCCAGCAGCCCTAGCGGGGGTTACACAGATACGCAGTATTTT. Its translation is CASSPSGGYTDTQYF.

The chain is built from TRBV10-3 and TRBJ1-1, with TRBD1 identical over 8 bases. CDR1 and CDR2 (germline): ENHRY, SYGVKD. The CDR3 length is 14 residues. V shed 4 bases, J shed 13 bases, and the junction held 14 bases outside the gene matches. CDR3 amino acids: CAISGVQGANNGFF. The CDR3 DNA reads as TGTGCCATCAGTGGAGTGCAGGGGGCAAATAATGGTTTCTTT.

The chain joins TRBV9 to TRBJ2-2; 10 nucleotides align to TRBD1. CDR1 and CDR2 from the germline V gene are SGDLS and YYNGEE. There are 16 residues in the CDR3. After removal of 3 bases from V and 5 bases from J, the junction contained 7 bases not matched to a gene. The chain's CDR3 is CASSDPGTGVTGELFF. The CDR3 DNA follows: TGTGCCAGCAGCGACCCGGGGACAGGGGTTACCGGGGAGCTGTTTTTT.

The rearrangement links TRBV29-1 to TRBJ2-1; D is unclear. V gave up 3 bases and J gave up 5 bases, with 11 bases separating them. Germline loops: CDR1 SQVTM, CDR2 ANQGSEA. This CDR3 comprises 13 residues. Here the CDR3 DNA reads TGCAGCGTTGATCGGTCCGTCAACAATGAGCAGTTCTTC. Its translation: CSVDRSVNNEQFF.

The V gene is TRBV9, the J gene TRBJ1-4, with no clear D. CDR3 length: 17 amino acids. V dropped 0 bases and J dropped 8 bases, with 20 bases sitting between them. The germline V gene has CDR1 SGDLS and CDR2 YYNGEE. The CDR3 loop reads CASSVGESTGLNEKLFF. CDR3 in DNA: TGTGCCAGCAGCGTAGGGGAGTCCACCGGGTTGAACGAAAAACTGTTTTTT.

V gene TRBV25-1 combines with J gene TRBJ1-5, with D possibly TRBD1 on 5 matching bases. The CDR3 contains 17 residues. Trimming shortened V by 2 bases and J by 2 bases, and 16 bases separated the two germline ends. Germline CDR1 is MGHDK and CDR2 is SYGVNS. The CDR3 coding sequence is TGTGCCAGCAGTGAAATTTTAGGGAGGGGAGGCAATCAGCCCCAGCATTTT. Translated, it gives CASSEILGRGGNQPQHF.

V usage is TRBV29-1 and J usage is TRBJ2-7, with TRBD2 identical over 7 bases. The V segment lost 3 bases and the J segment 2 bases; nucleotides outside the gene matches: 4. Germline CDR1 is SQVTM and CDR2 is ANQGSEA. There are 13 residues in the CDR3. The CDR3 DNA reads as TGCAGCGTTGAGGGCGGGAGCCCCTACGAGCAGTACTTC. It encodes CSVEGGSPYEQYF.

The V and J genes are TRBV5-8 and TRBJ1-4, with D uncertain. The length of the CDR3 is 15 residues. Germline lookup yields CDR1 SGHTS and CDR2 YDEGEE. V was pared by 0 bases and J by 0 bases, with 6 bases between. The CDR3 sequence is CASSLVRATNEKLFF. CDR3 DNA: TGTGCCAGCAGCTTGGTGCGAGCAACTAATGAAAAACTGTTTTTT.